The present TCR beta chain was sequenced within a study of glioma-infiltrating T cells. Of note for this clonotype: Its antigen remains unidentified. At one of its ends the junction is not consistent with the germline gene, which may arise from a read error.

Broader study findings: Gliomas, especially low-grade, showed above-expected tissue-blood divergence; non-neoplastic patients showed below. Very few CDR3 sequences were shared between tissue and blood.

Germline CDR1 LGHDT, CDR2 YNNKEL (reference sequence). The CDR3 loop spans 12 amino acids. Amplification of TCR alpha and beta CDR3 regions from RNA used iRepertoire nested multiplex PCR. One-step reverse transcription and amplification started from approximately 100-400 ng of tissue mRNA or PBMC total RNA. Via MiXCR, TCRdb re-called the multiplex PCR reads, giving one row per CDR3 protein. This sample yields tens of thousands of distinct CDR3 sequences, of which roughly 40% are seen a single time; roughly two fifths belongs to the top ten. The sample was glioma tissue, nonneoplastic brain tissue, or PBMCs (not recorded which). The receptor comes from a human donor with low-grade glioma or glioblastoma, undergoing nonglioma brain surgery, or in good health (not recorded which). The chain carries TRBV3-1 and TRBJ1-1; no clear D. The CDR3 spells CAGSQLGTEASF. The CDR3 DNA is TGTGCCGGCAGCCAATTGGGCACTGAAGCTTCCTTT.